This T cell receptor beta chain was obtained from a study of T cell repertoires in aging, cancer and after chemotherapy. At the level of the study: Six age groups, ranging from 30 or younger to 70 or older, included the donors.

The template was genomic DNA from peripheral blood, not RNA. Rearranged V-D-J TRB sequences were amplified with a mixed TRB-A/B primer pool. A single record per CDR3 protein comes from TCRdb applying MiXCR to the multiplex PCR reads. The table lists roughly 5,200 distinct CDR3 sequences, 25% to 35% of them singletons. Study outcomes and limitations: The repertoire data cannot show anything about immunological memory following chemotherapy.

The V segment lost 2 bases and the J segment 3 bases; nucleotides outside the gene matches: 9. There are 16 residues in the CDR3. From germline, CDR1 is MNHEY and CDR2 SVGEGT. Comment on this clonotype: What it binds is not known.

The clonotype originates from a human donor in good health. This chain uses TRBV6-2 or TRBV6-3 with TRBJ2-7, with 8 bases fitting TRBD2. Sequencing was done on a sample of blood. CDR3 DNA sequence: TGTGCCAGCAGTTACACGGCACCTAGCGGGTACTACGAGCAGTACTTC. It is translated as CASSYTAPSGYYEQYF.